This entry features one T cell receptor beta chain sequence. Its antigen is still unknown. Base qualities are not recorded, but no much larger clone differs from it by a single base. PBMCs were isolated by Ficoll-Paque density gradient centrifugation. This specimen comes from a study of T-cell memory formation after mild COVID-19 (dated by TCRdb to about 2021). Regarding the research as a whole: TCR sequence clusters from the two donors were largely donor specific. T-cell clones expanding and contracting after mild COVID-19 in a couple of donors were tracked by longitudinal TCRalpha and TCRbeta repertoire sequencing. The cohort comprised two young, previously healthy adult volunteers, one female and one male. Points the paper makes about the study in general: The second-wave clones that peaked on day 37 were not confirmed to be SARS-CoV-2 specific. Contracting CD4+ clones were located mainly in the CM and EM memory subsets, whereas CD8+ clones were found to be enriched in EMRA. From day 15 to 85, contracting clones showed balanced CD4/CD8 phenotypes, whereas a second wave of clones that expanded from day 15 to 37 leaned towards CD4+. Some responding clones were found in pre-infection memory, which suggests that pre-existing cross-reactive memory T cells took part in the SARS-CoV-2 response. The study covered only two mild cases, and larger cohorts including severe cases with pre-infection samples were considered necessary.

The instrument was an Illumina NovaSeq 6000. TCRalpha and TCRbeta cDNA libraries were built by 5'RACE with constant-segment primers, adding sample barcodes and unique molecular identifiers. Trizol reagent was used to extract RNA from every sample. Library amplification was performed in two PCR steps, and a second sample barcode and Illumina TruSeq adapters were introduced in the second step. Sequencing of libraries was performed on an Illumina NovaSeq with 2 x 150 bp paired-end reads. The authors' pipeline ran thus. Demultiplexing of reads and collapsing into UMI-guided consensus sequences were performed with migec v1.2.7. Using mixcr v2.1.11, the UMI consensuses were aligned to TRA and TRB V and J templates and assembled into clonotypes. A clonotype was counted as expanded or contracted only when both edgeR and NoisET called the clonotype significant, with the noise models trained on biological replicates. For edgeR calls, the thresholds were a false discovery rate-adjusted p below 0.01 and a log2 fold-change of 1. As an exploratory analysis of dynamics, PCA with hierarchical clustering was applied to max-normalized trajectories of the 1000 most abundant clonotypes. The CD4 or CD8 phenotype of responding clones was assigned using the separately sequenced CD4+ and CD8+ repertoires. Using fastp trimming at Q25 and MiXCR clonotype assembly, TCRdb reanalyzed the public sequencing data and kept in-frame beta chains. Every entry covers one CDR3 protein and lists the most common genes and DNA from its rows. TCRdb assigned the V and J calls; the authors' analysis was not used. This sample comprises 100,000 to 130,000 distinct CDR3 sequences, roughly 19% of them detected only once. The biggest ten clones account for around 5.5% of the sample.

CDR1 and CDR2 (SGHRS, YFSETQ) derive from the germline V gene. The V end gives up 4 bases and the J end 7 bases, leaving 11 bases in the junction not matched to a gene. The CDR3 goes from the cysteine to the phenylalanine over 15 residues. Kept here is only the CDR3 DNA, which spans 45 bases and is read in frame from base 1. The rearranged segments are TRBV5-1 and TRBJ1-5; 7 central bases correspond to TRBD1. The receptor comes from a man between 18 and 29 years old who had mild COVID-19 (a few samples of this study predate the infection). The sample titles of this study are shuffled in the database, so cell type and time point are left out; the donor was told from shared clones. The sample was PBMCs or a T cell subset sorted from them (not recorded which). The CDR3 corresponds to CASSEGQSPKQPQHF. The sequence in DNA is TGCGCCAGCAGCGAGGGACAGTCCCCTAAGCAGCCCCAGCATTTT.